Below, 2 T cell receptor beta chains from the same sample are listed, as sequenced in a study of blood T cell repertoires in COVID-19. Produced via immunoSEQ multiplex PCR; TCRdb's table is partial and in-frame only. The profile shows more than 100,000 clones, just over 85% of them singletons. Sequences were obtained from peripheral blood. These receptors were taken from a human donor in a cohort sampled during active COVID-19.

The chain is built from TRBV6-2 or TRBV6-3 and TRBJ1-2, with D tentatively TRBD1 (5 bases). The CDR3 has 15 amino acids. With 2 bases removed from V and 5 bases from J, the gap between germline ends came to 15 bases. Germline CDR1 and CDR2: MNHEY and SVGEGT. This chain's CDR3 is CASSYSPTATYGYTF. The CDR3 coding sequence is TGTGCCAGCAGTTACAGCCCGACAGCGACTTATGGCTACACCTTC.

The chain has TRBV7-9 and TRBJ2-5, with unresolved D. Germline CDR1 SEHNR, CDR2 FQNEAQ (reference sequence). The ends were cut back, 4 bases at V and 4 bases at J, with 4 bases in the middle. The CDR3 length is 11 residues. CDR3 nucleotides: TGTGCCAGCAGCTCCTCAGAGACCCAGTACTTC. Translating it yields CASSSSETQYF.